This TCR beta chain was sequenced for a study of molecular identifiers for immune sequencing clone quantification. Study-wide context: Four of five splits of RNA from approximately 20,000 or 100,000 naive CD8 cells were sequenced in replicates.

TCRdb reprocessed the PCR reads via MiXCR and lists one record per CDR3 protein. Among about half a million distinct CDR3 sequences listed, around 25% were seen once. The V and J ends lost 6 bases and 4 bases respectively, with 7 bases between them. The length of the CDR3 is 12 residues. The sequencing input was naive CD8+ T cells from blood, with Jurkat cell RNA spiked in. Subset specified: FACS-sorted CD8+CD4-CCR7+CD45RA+ naive T cells. The chain couples TRBV12-3 or TRBV12-4 to TRBJ1-5; D call uncertain. The receptor was derived from a human donor in good health. Some libraries in this study had Jurkat cell RNA spiked in. For the CDR3, the DNA is TGTGCCAGCAGCCAAAGGAATCAGCCCCAGCATTTT. It is translated as CASSQRNQPQHF.